This is a list of T cell receptor beta chains from one sample in a study of blood T cell repertoires in COVID-19. TCRdb's copy holds only in-frame clones and misses some; the assay was immunoSEQ multiplex PCR. This table has about 52,000 clones, roughly four fifths appearing once. Specimen: peripheral blood. These receptors came from a woman over 75 with COVID-19, enrolled during active disease. Both conserved end residues are part of each CDR3. The order of the fields is J gene, CDR3 length, V gene, D gene, clone size, CDR3 protein, CDR3 DNA. A D gene is named only where the DNA matches it firmly. Rows may omit the clone size; those that give it use once, few, many or a size class.

j_gene: TRBJ1-1; len: 14; v_gene: TRBV27; d_gene: -; abundance: -; CDR3aa: CASSRLRVNTEAFF; CDR3nt: TGTGCCAGCAGCCGACTTCGAGTGAACACTGAAGCTTTCTTT
j_gene: TRBJ1-2; len: 13; v_gene: TRBV28; d_gene: TRBD1; abundance: -; CDR3aa: CASNNRGQVGYTF; CDR3nt: TGTGCCAGCAATAACAGGGGGCAGGTTGGCTACACCTTC
j_gene: TRBJ2-7; len: 13; v_gene: TRBV30; d_gene: -; abundance: -; CDR3aa: CAWKYGSTYEQYF; CDR3nt: TGTGCCTGGAAATACGGGTCTACCTACGAGCAGTACTTC
j_gene: TRBJ2-1; len: 15; v_gene: TRBV27; d_gene: TRBD2; abundance: -; CDR3aa: CASGRIAGVYNEQFF; CDR3nt: TGTGCCAGCGGGCGAATAGCGGGAGTCTACAATGAGCAGTTCTTC
j_gene: TRBJ1-5; len: 15; v_gene: TRBV19; d_gene: TRBD1; abundance: -; CDR3aa: CASIGTGGINQPQHF; CDR3nt: TGTGCCAGTATAGGGACAGGGGGCATCAATCAGCCCCAGCATTTT
j_gene: TRBJ1-3; len: 15; v_gene: TRBV6-5; d_gene: -; abundance: once; CDR3aa: CASSSSTGSGNTIYF; CDR3nt: TGTGCCAGCAGTTCCTCAACTGGCTCTGGAAACACCATATATTTT
j_gene: TRBJ2-3; len: 15; v_gene: TRBV5-4; d_gene: TRBD2; abundance: -; CDR3aa: CASSASGRPTDTQYF; CDR3nt: TGTGCCAGCAGCGCCAGCGGGAGGCCGACAGATACGCAGTATTTT
j_gene: TRBJ1-3; len: 15; v_gene: TRBV30; d_gene: -; abundance: -; CDR3aa: CAWSVAFGSGNTIYF; CDR3nt: TGTGCCTGGAGTGTAGCTTTTGGCTCTGGAAACACCATATATTTT
j_gene: TRBJ2-1; len: 15; v_gene: TRBV9; d_gene: TRBD1; abundance: once; CDR3aa: CASSVVQGSSNEQFF; CDR3nt: TGTGCCAGCAGCGTAGTACAGGGGAGTTCAAATGAGCAGTTCTTC
j_gene: TRBJ2-1; len: 17; v_gene: TRBV19; d_gene: TRBD1; abundance: -; CDR3aa: CASSTPGRQGALYEQFF; CDR3nt: TGTGCCAGTAGTACCCCCGGGCGACAGGGGGCATTGTATGAGCAGTTCTTC
j_gene: TRBJ2-6; len: 15; v_gene: TRBV7-6; d_gene: -; abundance: once; CDR3aa: CASRPRASGANVLTF; CDR3nt: TGTGCCAGCAGACCCCGAGCCTCTGGGGCCAACGTCCTGACTTTC
j_gene: TRBJ2-7; len: 15; v_gene: TRBV29-1; d_gene: -; abundance: few; CDR3aa: CSVVIPEQGVDEQYF; CDR3nt: TGCAGCGTTGTTATCCCGGAACAGGGAGTCGACGAGCAGTACTTC
j_gene: TRBJ1-1; len: 13; v_gene: TRBV7-2; d_gene: -; abundance: -; CDR3aa: CASSRGRNTEAFF; CDR3nt: TGTGCCAGCAGCCGAGGGAGGAACACTGAAGCTTTCTTT
j_gene: TRBJ2-7; len: 15; v_gene: TRBV13; d_gene: TRBD1; abundance: -; CDR3aa: CASSLGQRYLYEQYF; CDR3nt: TGTGCCAGCAGCCTGGGACAGAGGTACCTCTACGAGCAGTACTTC
j_gene: TRBJ1-5; len: 13; v_gene: TRBV27; d_gene: -; abundance: -; CDR3aa: CASSLRGWQPQHF; CDR3nt: TGTGCCAGCAGTTTACGGGGGTGGCAGCCCCAGCATTTT
j_gene: TRBJ2-7; len: 15; v_gene: TRBV28; d_gene: TRBD2; abundance: -; CDR3aa: CASSPGTSGRSMGYF; CDR3nt: TGTGCCAGCAGTCCAGGGACTAGCGGGAGGTCGATGGGGTACTTC
j_gene: TRBJ1-2; len: 13; v_gene: TRBV7-9; d_gene: -; abundance: once; CDR3aa: CASSSVTTGGYTF; CDR3nt: TGTGCCAGCAGCTCGGTGACTACTGGTGGCTACACCTTC
j_gene: TRBJ1-1; len: 12; v_gene: TRBV2; d_gene: -; abundance: -; CDR3aa: CASQGAGTEAFF; CDR3nt: TGTGCCAGCCAGGGAGCGGGCACTGAAGCTTTCTTT
j_gene: TRBJ1-2; len: 16; v_gene: TRBV7-9; d_gene: -; abundance: -; CDR3aa: CASSWRGGIKSDGYTF; CDR3nt: TGTGCCAGCAGCTGGCGCGGAGGGATTAAGAGTGACGGCTACACCTTC
j_gene: TRBJ2-7; len: 13; v_gene: TRBV30; d_gene: -; abundance: -; CDR3aa: CAWSPLISYEQYF; CDR3nt: TGTGCCTGGAGTCCGCTAATCTCCTACGAGCAGTACTTC
j_gene: TRBJ2-7; len: 16; v_gene: TRBV7-3; d_gene: TRBD2; abundance: -; CDR3aa: CASSSHGGGHRDEQYF; CDR3nt: TGTGCCAGCAGCTCCCATGGGGGAGGGCATAGAGACGAGCAGTACTTC
j_gene: TRBJ2-1; len: 17; v_gene: TRBV4-1; d_gene: TRBD2; abundance: -; CDR3aa: CASSHRTSGTIYNEQFF; CDR3nt: TGCGCCAGCAGCCACCGGACTAGCGGGACCATATACAATGAGCAGTTCTTC
j_gene: TRBJ1-5; len: 17; v_gene: TRBV2; d_gene: -; abundance: -; CDR3aa: CASSEALRGGSNQPQHF; CDR3nt: TGTGCCAGCAGTGAAGCGCTTCGGGGGGGGAGCAATCAGCCCCAGCATTTT
j_gene: TRBJ2-7; len: 11; v_gene: TRBV28; d_gene: -; abundance: -; CDR3aa: CASSTRHRGSF; CDR3nt: TGTGCCAGCAGCACCCGACACCGAGGGAGCTTC
j_gene: TRBJ2-3; len: 16; v_gene: TRBV28; d_gene: -; abundance: -; CDR3aa: CASSLYTPSRVSTQYF; CDR3nt: TGTGCCAGCAGTTTATATACGCCGTCGCGGGTTAGTACGCAGTATTTT
j_gene: TRBJ2-5; len: 16; v_gene: TRBV7-6; d_gene: TRBD2; abundance: -; CDR3aa: CASSLAELAGQETQYF; CDR3nt: TGTGCCAGCAGCTTAGCGGAACTAGCGGGGCAAGAGACCCAGTACTTC
j_gene: TRBJ1-5; len: 13; v_gene: TRBV28; d_gene: -; abundance: -; CDR3aa: CATVRISNQPQHF; CDR3nt: TGTGCCACCGTGAGGATTAGCAATCAGCCCCAGCATTTT
j_gene: TRBJ2-1; len: 16; v_gene: TRBV5-8; d_gene: -; abundance: -; CDR3aa: CASTRRAGLSYNEQFF; CDR3nt: TGTGCCAGCACCCGAAGGGCGGGATTGTCCTACAATGAGCAGTTCTTC
j_gene: TRBJ1-1; len: 14; v_gene: TRBV3-1/TRBV3-2; d_gene: -; abundance: -; CDR3aa: CASSSRGGDTEAFF; CDR3nt: TGTGCCAGCAGCTCCCGGGGAGGGGACACTGAAGCTTTCTTT
j_gene: TRBJ2-1; len: 17; v_gene: TRBV6-1; d_gene: -; abundance: -; CDR3aa: CASSEILGESSYNEQFF; CDR3nt: TGTGCCAGCAGTGAAATTTTAGGGGAAAGCTCCTACAATGAGCAGTTCTTC
j_gene: TRBJ1-3; len: 13; v_gene: TRBV10-2; d_gene: -; abundance: -; CDR3aa: CATTPGKGNTIYF; CDR3nt: TGCGCCACCACCCCAGGGAAAGGAAACACCATATATTTT
j_gene: TRBJ1-3; len: 16; v_gene: TRBV6-6; d_gene: TRBD1; abundance: once; CDR3aa: CASSSTSGQGGNTIYF; CDR3nt: TGTGCCAGCAGTTCGACCTCGGGACAGGGCGGAAACACCATATATTTT